The clone carrying this TCR beta chain was observed a handful of times. The method was immunoSEQ multiplex PCR; TCRdb's version includes in-frame clones alone and lacks a portion of them. The table has about 250,000 clones, about four fifths seen once. The sample originates from a study of blood T cell repertoires in COVID-19. Study-wide context: PBMCs, B-cell-depleted T cells, or T cells provided the cDNA or gDNA that made up the material.

Germline CDR1 KGHSH, CDR2 LQKENI. The CDR3 loop spans 15 amino acids. V was pared by 1 base and J by 4 bases, with 14 bases between. The chain uses TRBV18 and TRBJ2-7; maybe TRBD2 (5 bases). The sequence was collected from a man older than 75 with acute or convalescent COVID-19. The sequenced sample consisted of peripheral blood. CDR3 coding DNA: TGTGCCAGCTCACCACGGGAAGGGAGCCTATACGAGCAGTACTTC. Residues: CASSPREGSLYEQYF.